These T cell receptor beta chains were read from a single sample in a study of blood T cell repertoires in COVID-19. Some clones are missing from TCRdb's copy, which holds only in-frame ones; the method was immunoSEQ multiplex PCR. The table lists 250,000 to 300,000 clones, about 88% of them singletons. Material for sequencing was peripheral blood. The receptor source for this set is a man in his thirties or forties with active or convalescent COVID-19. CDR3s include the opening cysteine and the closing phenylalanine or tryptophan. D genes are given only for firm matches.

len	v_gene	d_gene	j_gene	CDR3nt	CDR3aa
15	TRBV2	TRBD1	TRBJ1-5	TGTGCCAGCAGTTTCAGGGGGAAGAGCAATCAGCCCCAGCATTTT	CASSFRGKSNQPQHF
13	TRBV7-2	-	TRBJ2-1	TGTGCCAGCAGCTTGGCGGGGCCCGGTGAGCAGTTCTTC	CASSLAGPGEQFF
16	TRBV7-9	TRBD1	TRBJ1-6	TGTGCCAGCAGACCCACAGGGGCAAACTATAATTCACCCCTCCACTTT	CASRPTGANYNSPLHF
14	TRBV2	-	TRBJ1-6	TGTGCCAGCAGTCCCCCGGAGGCTAATTCACCCCTCCACTTT	CASSPPEANSPLHF
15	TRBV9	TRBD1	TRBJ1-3	TGTGCCAGCACCGCAGGGGGCTTGCCTGGAAACACCATATATTTT	CASTAGGLPGNTIYF
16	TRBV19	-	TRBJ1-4	TGTGCCAGTAGTGCCGACCGAGCCGGGACATCTGGAAAACTGTTTTTT	CASSADRAGTSGKLFF
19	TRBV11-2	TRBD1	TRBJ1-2	TGTGCCAGCAGCTTTCTCTCTTCGGGACAGGGGTATTGGGGCTATGGCTACACCTTC	CASSFLSSGQGYWGYGYTF
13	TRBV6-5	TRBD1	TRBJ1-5	TGTGCCAGCAGTAGGACAGGGGACCAGCCCCAGCATTTT	CASSRTGDQPQHF
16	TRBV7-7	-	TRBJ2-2	TGTGCCAGCAGCACTACTAGAGGGACAAACACCGGGGAGCTGTTTTTT	CASSTTRGTNTGELFF
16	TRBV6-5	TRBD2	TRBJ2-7	TGTGCCAGCAGTTACGGACTAGCGGGGGGGTTTTACGAGCAGTACTTC	CASSYGLAGGFYEQYF
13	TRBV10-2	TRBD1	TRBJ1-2	TGCGCCAGCAGCGAGGGACAGGGGCATGGCTACACCTTC	CASSEGQGHGYTF
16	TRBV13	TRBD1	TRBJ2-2	TGTGCCAGCAGCTTAGGTCGGACAGGGAACACCGGGGAGCTGTTTTTT	CASSLGRTGNTGELFF